The 24 T cell receptor beta chains in this list originate from one sample, sequenced in a study of prognosis after radiotherapy for stage I lung cancer. From genomic DNA, two-round multiplex PCR was used to amplify TCR beta CDR3. Gene-specific primers for each TRBV and TRBJ gene drove first-round PCR. Via MiXCR, TCRdb re-called the multiplex PCR reads, giving one row per CDR3 protein. The sample has 9,500 to 14,000 distinct CDR3 sequences, about 35% seen once. The sequencing here drew on PBMCs, taken before or after stereotactic body radiation therapy (not recorded which). These receptors were obtained from a donor aged 50 or older with non-small cell lung cancer.

The chain employs TRBV12-3 or TRBV12-4 and TRBJ2-1; 14 bases match TRBD2. Losses at the gene ends were 3 bases for V and 9 bases for J; bases not matched to a gene: 7. This CDR3 is built from 16 residues. DNA of the CDR3: TGTGCCAGCAGTTTGCGACTAGCGGGAGGGCCAGGTGAGCAGTTCTTC. It is translated as CASSLRLAGGPGEQFF.

The V gene is TRBV20-1, the J gene TRBJ1-1; D gene uncertain. There are 11 residues in the CDR3. The V gene lost 0 bases and the J gene lost 10 bases, with 9 bases spanning the gap. In germline, CDR1 is DFQATT, CDR2 SNEGSKA (reference sequence). In nucleotides, the CDR3 is TGCAGTGCTAGAGATGGGCAGCTAGCTTTCTTT. The encoded protein is CSARDGQLAFF.

The sample holds many counts of this clonotype. J is TRBJ1-1 and V is TRBV29-1; D is possibly TRBD1 (6 bases). Germline CDR1 and CDR2: SQVTM and ANQGSEA. Trimming pared 5 bases from V and 1 base from J, leaving 8 bases between. This CDR3 spans 12 amino acids. The CDR3 here is CSVQTGNTEAFF. The CDR3 DNA follows: TGCAGCGTTCAGACAGGGAACACTGAAGCTTTCTTT.

The sample holds many counts of this clonotype. The V and J genes are TRBV6-1 and TRBJ2-2; 9 bases are a match to TRBD1. Germline CDR1 MNHNS, CDR2 SASEGT. The J segment lost 2 bases and the V segment lost 6 bases, leaving 4 bases of the junction unmatched. CDR3 length equals 15 residues. The CDR3: CASSQDRGNTGELFF. The CDR3 DNA is TGTGCCAGCAGCCAGGACAGGGGAAACACCGGGGAGCTGTTTTTT.

A word on this clonotype: This may be a read error: a much more frequent sequence differs by one nucleotide. The rearrangement joins TRBV25-1 to TRBJ2-3, with no clear D. The germline CDR1 and CDR2 sequences are MGHDK and SYGVNS. The CDR3 is 11 amino acids. The CDR3 protein is CASSWIDKQYF. CDR3 nucleotides: TGTGCCAGCAGTTGGATAGATAAGCAGTATTTT.

This clonotype was detected ten times or more. The CDR3 DNA reads TGTGCCAGCAGACCCGGGACTAGCGGGGGCCATGAGCAGTTCTTC. Translating gives CASRPGTSGGHEQFF. The rearrangement links TRBV6-1 to TRBJ2-1, with 14 bases matching TRBD2. J lost 8 bases, V lost 6 bases, and 6 bases had no gene match. The CDR3 is made up of 15 amino acids. The germline V gene encodes CDR1 MNHNS and CDR2 SASEGT.

Ten or more counts support this clonotype. The V call is TRBV19, the J call TRBJ1-2; the match to TRBD1 covers 10 bases. Germline V gene lookup returns CDR1 LNHDA and CDR2 SQIVND (reference sequence). V dropped 5 bases and J dropped 3; count of bases not matched to a gene: 9. CDR3 length: 16 amino acids. This chain's CDR3 is CASSPGGTGVDYGYTF. CDR3 in DNA: TGTGCCAGTAGTCCAGGAGGGACAGGGGTGGACTATGGCTACACCTTC.

This clonotype is medium-sized (0.01 to 0.1%). The rearrangement joins TRBV20-1 to TRBJ2-7; tentatively, D is TRBD2 (6 bases). Trimming pared 4 bases from V and 0 bases from J, leaving 13 bases between. CDR3 size: 14 residues. CDR1 is DFQATT and CDR2 is SNEGSKA in the germline V gene (reference sequence). For the CDR3, the DNA is TGCAGTGCTACCGGGGACTTAAGCTCCTACGAGCAGTACGTC. Amino acids: CSATGDLSSYEQYV.

This clonotype was recorded at least ten times. The chain employs TRBV7-6 and TRBJ2-5; D unclear. This CDR3 contains 14 residues. Looked up from germline, CDR1 is SGHVS and CDR2 is FNYEAQ. V was cut by 6 bases and J by 0 bases, with 11 bases left in between. CDR3 sequence (DNA): TGTGCCAGCAGGCGTATGGAATACCAAGAGACCCAGTACTTC. Translating it yields CASRRMEYQETQYF.

The rearrangement links TRBV24-1 to TRBJ2-5; D might be TRBD2 (5 bases). Germline V gene data show CDR1 as KGHDR and CDR2 as SFDVKD. This CDR3 is built from 14 residues. Trimming shortened V by 7 bases and J by 5 bases, and 16 bases separated the two germline ends. CDR3 sequence reads: CATSAAGRSETQYF. In nucleotides, the CDR3 is TGTGCCACCAGCGCCGCGGGCCGTTCGGAGACCCAGTACTTC.

This clonotype occurred many times. The chain employs TRBV18 and TRBJ2-2, with D uncertain. V dropped 0 bases and J dropped 2 bases, with 10 bases sitting between them. Germline V gives CDR1 KGHSH, CDR2 LQKENI. There are 16 residues in the CDR3. The CDR3, as DNA: TGTGCCAGCTCACCACCGAGTCGCACAAACACCGGGGAGCTGTTTTTT. Protein: CASSPPSRTNTGELFF.

In its sample, this clonotype was seen many times. The DNA of the CDR3 is TGTGCCAGCTCGCGGGACAGGGATAATTCACCCCTCCACTTT. The encoded protein is CASSRDRDNSPLHF. V and J are TRBV18 and TRBJ1-6; 9 bases match TRBD1. With V trimmed by 6 bases and J by 5 bases, 2 bases remained unmatched. This CDR3 is built from 14 residues. Looked up from germline, CDR1 is KGHSH and CDR2 is LQKENI.

Many counts were recorded for this clonotype. The chain joins TRBV7-2 to TRBJ1-4, with no clear D. The CDR3 loop spans 15 amino acids. V shed 5 bases and J shed 2 bases, with 12 bases lying between them. CDR1 is SGHTA and CDR2 is FQGNSA in the germline V gene. The CDR3 nucleotides read TGTGCCAGCAGCCCAGGTCCGAGTACTAATGAAAAACTGTTTTTT. Residues: CASSPGPSTNEKLFF.

The CDR3 reads CATRSRTSGDTQYF. CDR3 nucleotides: TGTGCCACCCGATCTCGGACTAGCGGTGATACGCAGTATTTT. This sequence joins TRBV15 and TRBJ2-3; the match to TRBD2 covers 10 bases. The CDR3 has 14 amino acids. Germline CDR1 and CDR2: LNHNV and YYDKDF (reference sequence). V shed 8 bases, J shed 6 bases, and the junction held 8 bases outside the gene matches.

The genes are TRBV3-1 and TRBJ1-1; D gene uncertain. V was clipped by 6 bases and J by 6 bases, with 14 bases between them. The CDR3 sequence is 13 residues long. Germline-derived CDR1 and CDR2 are LGHDT and YNNKEL (reference sequence). The CDR3 nucleotides read TGTGCCAGCAGGAGTTTGGGCAGATCTGAAGCTTTCTTT. Its translation: CASRSLGRSEAFF.

This clonotype was recorded many times. The V call is TRBV6-2 or TRBV6-3, the J call TRBJ2-4; 14 bases agree with TRBD2. The V gene's germline CDR1 is MNHEY and CDR2 SVGEGT. This CDR3 has 14 amino acids. V shed 3 bases, J shed 16 bases, and the junction held 8 bases outside the gene matches. The CDR3 region has the DNA TGTGCCAGCAGTTATCTGGGACTAGCGGGGGCCTTCTACTTC. This encodes CASSYLGLAGAFYF.

Ten or more counts support this clonotype. The chain couples TRBV12-3 or TRBV12-4 to TRBJ2-1; D gene ambiguous. Trimming cost V 2 bases and J 8 bases, with 4 bases left between them. The CDR3 runs 11 residues. The CDR3 reads CASSLIYEQFF. The CDR3 nucleotides read TGTGCCAGCAGTTTAATCTATGAGCAGTTCTTC.

This clonotype is a singleton in its sample. The chain uses TRBV5-1 and TRBJ2-3; 10 nucleotides line up with TRBD2. The germline V gene has CDR1 SGHRS and CDR2 YFSETQ. The CDR3 is made up of 16 amino acids. Unmatched junction bases numbered 2, after V lost 0 bases and J lost 1 base. The chain's CDR3 is CASSLGGTSGTDTQYF. The CDR3 coding sequence is TGCGCCAGCAGCTTGGGCGGGACTAGCGGCACAGATACGCAGTATTTT.

About this clonotype itself: One end of the junction fails to match germline, which may point to a read error. The chain uses TRBV27 and TRBJ2-6; either TRBD1 or TRBD2 may supply D (5 bases each). Per the germline V gene, CDR1 is MNHEY and CDR2 is SMNVEV (reference sequence). This CDR3 comprises 15 residues. This CDR3 is CASTRGSYGANVMTF. The CDR3 nucleotides read TGTGCCAGCACGAGGGGCAGTTATGGGGCCAACGTCATGACTTTC.

This clonotype counts as medium-sized (0.01 to 0.1%). This chain uses TRBV28 with TRBJ2-3; no clear D. CDR1 and CDR2 (germline): MDHEN, SYDVKM. The ends were cut back, 3 bases at V and 0 bases at J, with 10 bases in the middle. CDR3 length equals 15 residues. CDR3 coding DNA: TGTGCCAGCAGTTTCATAAGCAGTAGCACAGATACGCAGTATTTT. This translates into CASSFISSSTDTQYF. Looking up the rest from reference TRBV28 and TRBJ2-3 gives the full variable domain: DVKVTQSSRYLVKRTGEKVFLECVQDMDHENMFWYRQDPGLGLRLIYFSYDVKMKEKGDIPEGYSVSREKKERFSLILESASTNQTSMYLCASSFISSSTDTQYFGPGTRLTVL.

About this clonotype itself: With only one base between it and a far larger clone, this is likely a read error. The chain has TRBV4-1 and TRBJ2-4; either TRBD1 or TRBD2 may fit D (5 bases each). Gene TRBJ2-1 matches the end of the DNA better, so the J call may be wrong. This CDR3 has 13 residues. CDR1 MGHRA and CDR2 YSYEKL come from the germline V gene. The CDR3 sequence is CASSQEGSGSQFF. DNA for the CDR3: TGCGCCAGCAGCCAAGAAGGTTCAGGGAGTCAGTTCTTC.

This sequence joins TRBV5-1 and TRBJ2-3, with 15 bases matching TRBD2. J lost 6 bases, V lost 2 bases, and 4 bases had no gene match. CDR1 SGHRS and CDR2 YFSETQ come from the germline V gene. The CDR3 covers 16 residues. CDR3 sequence: CASSFWTSGRVDTQYF. CDR3 bases: TGCGCCAGCAGCTTCTGGACTAGCGGGAGGGTCGATACGCAGTATTTT.

This clonotype was picked up many times. The genes are TRBV5-4 and TRBJ1-4, with 8 bases matching TRBD1. The CDR3 consists of 15 residues. After removal of 4 bases from V and 6 bases from J, the junction contained 8 bases not matched to a gene. Germline V gene lookup returns CDR1 SGHNT and CDR2 YYREEE (reference sequence). The CDR3 nucleotides read TGTGCCAGCAGCGCCAACAGGGGGATCGATGAAAAACTGTTTTTT. Protein product: CASSANRGIDEKLFF.

This clonotype has a count of ten or more. V and J are TRBV20-1 and TRBJ2-7; 8 bases map to TRBD2. CDR1 is DFQATT and CDR2 is SNEGSKA in the germline V gene (reference sequence). V shed 6 bases and J 5 bases; nucleotides not matched to a gene: 12. This CDR3 has 14 amino acids. The CDR3 reads CSADKIAGINEQYF. In DNA form, the CDR3 reads TGCAGTGCGGATAAGATAGCGGGAATCAACGAGCAGTACTTC.